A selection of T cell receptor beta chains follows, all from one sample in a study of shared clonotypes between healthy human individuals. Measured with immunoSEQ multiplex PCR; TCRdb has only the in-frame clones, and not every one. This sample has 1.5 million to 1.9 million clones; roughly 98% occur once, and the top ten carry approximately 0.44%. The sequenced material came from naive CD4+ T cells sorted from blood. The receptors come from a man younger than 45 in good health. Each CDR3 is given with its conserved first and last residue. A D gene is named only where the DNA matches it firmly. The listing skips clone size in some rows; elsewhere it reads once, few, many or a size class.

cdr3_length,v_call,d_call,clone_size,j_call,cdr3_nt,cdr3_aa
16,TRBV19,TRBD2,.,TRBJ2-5,TGTGCCAGTATTACTAGGACTAGCGGGTCTCAAGAGACCCAGTACTTC,CASITRTSGSQETQYF
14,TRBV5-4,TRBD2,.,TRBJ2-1,TGTGCCAGCAGCTTGGGCGGGACTAGCAATGAGCAGTTCTTC,CASSLGGTSNEQFF
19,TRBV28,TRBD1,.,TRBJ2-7,TGTGCCAGCAGTCCCCGACAGGGGGCCGGGTATGATGGGATCTACGAGCAGTACTTC,CASSPRQGAGYDGIYEQYF
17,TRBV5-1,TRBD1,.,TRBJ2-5,TGCGCCAGCAGCCCGGGGAAGGTACAGGGGGCTTTGGAGACCCAGTACTTC,CASSPGKVQGALETQYF
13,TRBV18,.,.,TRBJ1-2,TGTGCCAGCTCACCAACCGGGACGGGCGGCTACACCTTC,CASSPTGTGGYTF
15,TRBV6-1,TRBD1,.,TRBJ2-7,TGTGCCAGCAGTGGGGGACAGGCTCGATGGGTCGAGCAGTACTTC,CASSGGQARWVEQYF
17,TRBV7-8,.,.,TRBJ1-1,TGTGCCAGCAGCTTATCCCCCTCCGGCGAGGTTTGGGATGAAGCTTTCTTT,CASSLSPSGEVWDEAFF
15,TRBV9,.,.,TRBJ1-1,TGTGCCAGCAGCGTAGCCAGGGAGGGGACCGGTGAAGCTTTCTTT,CASSVAREGTGEAFF
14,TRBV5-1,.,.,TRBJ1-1,TGCGCCAGCAGCCAGTACCGGGGGAACACTGAAGCTTTCTTT,CASSQYRGNTEAFF
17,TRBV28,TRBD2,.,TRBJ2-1,TGTGCCAGCAGTTTTGAACTAGCGGGTACCTCCTACAATGAGCAGTTCTTC,CASSFELAGTSYNEQFF
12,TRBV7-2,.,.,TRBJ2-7,TGTGCCAGCAGCTTAAATGCCTACGAGCAGTACTTC,CASSLNAYEQYF
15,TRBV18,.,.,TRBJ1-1,TGTGCCAGCTCTTCCTTGGTGGCAGGTTTTACTGAAGCTTTCTTT,CASSSLVAGFTEAFF
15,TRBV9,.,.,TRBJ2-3,TGTGCCAGCAGCGTAAACCCAACTAGCACAGATACGCAGTATTTT,CASSVNPTSTDTQYF
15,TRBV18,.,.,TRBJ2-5,TGTGCCAGCTCACCACCAGGACAGCGACAAGAGACCCAGTACTTC,CASSPPGQRQETQYF
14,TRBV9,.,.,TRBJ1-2,TGTGCCAGCAGCGTAGTGAGTTCAGGGGATGGCTACACCTTC,CASSVVSSGDGYTF
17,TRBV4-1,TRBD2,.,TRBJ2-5,TGCGCCAGCAGCCAAGTTGCGTCTAGCGGGAGTGGTGAGACCCAGTACTTC,CASSQVASSGSGETQYF
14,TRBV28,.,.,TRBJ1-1,TGTGCCAGCAGTCCTAGAGGGTTGAACACTGAAGCTTTCTTT,CASSPRGLNTEAFF
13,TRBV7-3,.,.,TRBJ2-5,TGTGCCAGCAGCTCCGGACTGGGGGAGACCCAGTACTTC,CASSSGLGETQYF
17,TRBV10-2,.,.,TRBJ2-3,TGCGCCAGCAGTGAGCCAGACAGACTAATGGTTGAGCATACGCAGTATTTT,CASSEPDRLMVEHTQYF
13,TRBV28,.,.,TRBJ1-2,TGTGCCAGCAGTGGGGCTTACCTCTATGGCTACACCTTC,CASSGAYLYGYTF
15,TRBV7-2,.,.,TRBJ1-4,TGTGCCGGCAGCTTAGTCACGGGGGAGCGCGAAAAACTGTTTTTT,CAGSLVTGEREKLFF
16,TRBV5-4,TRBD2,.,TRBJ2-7,TGTGCCAGCAGCCGGGGGCATCAGCGGGAGGGGGCCGAGCAGTACTTC,CASSRGHQREGAEQYF
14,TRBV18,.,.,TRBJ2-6,TGTGCCAGCTCACTCGGAGCTGGGGCCAACGTCCTGACTTTC,CASSLGAGANVLTF
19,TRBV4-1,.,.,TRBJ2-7,TGCGCCAGCAGCCAATCAACCACGGGCCGTTTTAGGAGCTCCTACGAGCAGTACTTC,CASSQSTTGRFRSSYEQYF
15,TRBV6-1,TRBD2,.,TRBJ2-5,TGTGCCAGCAAGTGGGGACTAGCGGGAGAAGAGACCCAGTACTTC,CASKWGLAGEETQYF
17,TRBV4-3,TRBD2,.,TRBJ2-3,TGCGCCAGCAGCCGACTAGCGGGAGGCCCTAGCACAGATACGCAGTATTTT,CASSRLAGGPSTDTQYF
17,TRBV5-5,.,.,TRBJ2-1,TGTGCCAGCAGCTTGGGGGTAGCCGCTAGCTCCTACAATGAGCAGTTCTTC,CASSLGVAASSYNEQFF
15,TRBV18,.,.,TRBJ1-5,TGTGCCAGCTCACAGGGCATCTTACCCTTGGAGCCCCAGCATTTT,CASSQGILPLEPQHF
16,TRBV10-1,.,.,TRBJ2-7,TGCGCCAGCAGTGTATTCCCCGACAGCCTATCCTACGAGCAGTACTTC,CASSVFPDSLSYEQYF
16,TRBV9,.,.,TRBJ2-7,TGTGCCAGCAGCGTATCGACATGGGCAGGTGGCTACGAGCAGTACTTC,CASSVSTWAGGYEQYF
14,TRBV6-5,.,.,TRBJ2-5,TGTGCCAGCAGCCCTATGGGACTTCAAGAGACCCAGTACTTC,CASSPMGLQETQYF
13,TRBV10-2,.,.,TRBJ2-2,TGCGCCACGACTAAAACGAACACCGGGGAGCTGTTTTTT,CATTKTNTGELFF
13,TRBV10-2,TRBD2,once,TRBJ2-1,TGCGCCAGCAGATTAGCGGGAGCACTTGAGCAGTTCTTC,CASRLAGALEQFF
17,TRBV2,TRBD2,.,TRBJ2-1,TGTGCCAGCAGTGGGCCGGGACTAGCGACTGCCTACAATGAGCAGTTCTTC,CASSGPGLATAYNEQFF
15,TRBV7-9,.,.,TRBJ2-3,TGTGCCAGCAGCGCGGGACAGACTAGCACAGATACGCAGTATTTT,CASSAGQTSTDTQYF
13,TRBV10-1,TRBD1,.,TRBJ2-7,TGCGCCAGCAGTGGGGACAGATTCTACGAGCAGTACTTC,CASSGDRFYEQYF
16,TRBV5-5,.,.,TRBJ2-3,TGTGCCAGCAGCTTTCCCCGTCCGACGGCAATCGATACGCAGTATTTT,CASSFPRPTAIDTQYF
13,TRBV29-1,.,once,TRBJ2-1,TGCAGCGTGGCCGGGACGAACTACAATGAGCAGTTCTTC,CSVAGTNYNEQFF
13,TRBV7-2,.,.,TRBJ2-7,TGTGCCAGCAGCTTAGCTGGACCCTACGAGCAGTACTTC,CASSLAGPYEQYF
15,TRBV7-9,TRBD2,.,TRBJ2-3,TGTGCCAGCAGAGCCAGCGGGATCTCAACAGATACGCAGTATTTT,CASRASGISTDTQYF
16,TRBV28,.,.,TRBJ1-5,TGTGCCAGCAGTCCCCTTCGGTTCCGGGACAATCAGCCCCAGCATTTT,CASSPLRFRDNQPQHF
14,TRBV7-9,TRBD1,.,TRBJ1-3,TGTGCCAGCAGCCGCCAGGGGGGTGGAAACACCATATATTTT,CASSRQGGGNTIYF
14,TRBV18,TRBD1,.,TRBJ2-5,TGTGCCAGCTCACAGACAGGGAAGGAAGAGACCCAGTACTTC,CASSQTGKEETQYF
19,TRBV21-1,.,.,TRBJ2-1,TGTGCCAGCAGCAAATCCCTAGCACTAGCGGGAGATCCCTACAATGAGCAGTTCTTC,CASSKSLALAGDPYNEQFF
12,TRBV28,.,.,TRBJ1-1,TGTGCCAGCAGTTTCCCCAGGGCCCGAGCACACTTT,CASSFPRARAHF
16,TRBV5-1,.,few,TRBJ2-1,TGCGCCAGCAGCTCGTCACAGGTGATAACCTACAATGAGCAGTTCTTC,CASSSSQVITYNEQFF
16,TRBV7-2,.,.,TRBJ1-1,TGTGCCAGCAGCTTAGTGTGGAGCAGGGCGGGCACTGAAGCTTTCTTT,CASSLVWSRAGTEAFF
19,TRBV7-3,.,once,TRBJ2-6,TGTGCCAGCAGCTTAGGTTCTGGCAGGGGAAGCTCTGGGGCCAACGTCCTGACTTTC,CASSLGSGRGSSGANVLTF
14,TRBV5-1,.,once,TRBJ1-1,TGCGCCAGCAGCTTGGCCGGGGACTCTGCTGAAGCTTTCTTT,CASSLAGDSAEAFF
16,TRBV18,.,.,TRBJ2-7,TGTGCCAGCTCACCAAATTCCCCGACAACGTCCTACGAGCAGTACTTC,CASSPNSPTTSYEQYF
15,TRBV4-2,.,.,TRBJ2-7,TGTGCCAGCAGCCAAGACTGGAATGCTCGGTACGAGCAGTACTTC,CASSQDWNARYEQYF
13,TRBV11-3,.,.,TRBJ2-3,TGTGCCAGCAGCTTAGCAGGGACAGATACGCAGTATTTT,CASSLAGTDTQYF
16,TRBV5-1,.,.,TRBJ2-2,TGCGCCAGCAGCTTGTTAAAGGAGCCAGACACCGGGGAGCTGTTTTTT,CASSLLKEPDTGELFF
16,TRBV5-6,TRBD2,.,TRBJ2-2,TGTGCCAGCAGCTTGGTGCGCGGGAGCTACACCGGGGAGCTGTTTTTT,CASSLVRGSYTGELFF
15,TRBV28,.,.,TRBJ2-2,TGTGCCAGCAGGGTAAGACGAGGAGTTTCCGGGGAGCTGTTTTTT,CASRVRRGVSGELFF